The source of this T cell receptor beta chain is a study of vaccination effects on CD4 cells after COVID-19. Using viral peptide pools, the ViraFEST assay grew out antigen-specific CD4+ T cells prior to sequencing. CD4+ T cells were isolated after around ten days of culture. The vaccine given was either BNT162b2 or mRNA-1273, in two doses. Neither prior SARS-CoV-2 infection nor positive nucleocapsid antibodies were present in the vaccine recipients. V trimming: 6 bases; J trimming: 8 bases; junction bases outside the gene matches: 6. Per the germline V gene, CDR1 is MNHNY and CDR2 is SVGAGI (reference sequence). The CDR3 is 14 residues long. Points on this clone: Its antigen remains unidentified.

The assay was immunoSEQ multiplex PCR, and TCRdb's table has in-frame clones only and misses some. The sample carries around 24,000 clones, about three quarters recorded once. The rearrangement uses TRBV6-6 and TRBJ1-5; TRBD1 aligns across 11 bases. Here the sequenced sample was CD4+ T cells from PBMCs cultured with HCoV-NL63 spike peptides, taken after COVID-19 vaccination. The TCR was taken from a human donor who received a COVID-19 vaccine. In DNA, the CDR3 is TGTGCCAGCAGAGGACAGGGGGCAACGGAGCCCCAGCATTTT. It codes for CASRGQGATEPQHF.